This entry features one TCR beta chain sequence. Its antigen target is currently unknown. Per-base qualities were not stored, and no clone one base away is much larger. From its cysteine to its phenylalanine, the CDR3 spans 14 amino acids. Only the CDR3 portion is preserved as DNA: 42 bases, with reading frame beginning at the first base. V is pared back by 3 bases and J by 1 base, with 10 bases lying between the germline termini. The germline V gene yields SNHLY for CDR1 and FYNNEI for CDR2. These data originate in a study of CD4 T cells in relation to SARS-CoV-2 and coronaviruses (TCRdb year 2021). Study-wide context: In the ViraFEST assay, PBMCs were cultured with antigen for around eleven days, after which TCR beta CDR3s were sequenced to identify antigen-specific clonal expansions. Across all 12 patients in the full convalescent cohort, ages ranged from about 21 to 80 years, with a median of 38. Of the roughly twelve convalescent patients, 8 were male and 4 were female, and two of the subjects were Hispanic. Patient-derived lymphoblastoid cell lines were used to map the HLA restriction of shared crossreactive spike epitopes. Memory CD4+ T cell crossreactivity between SARS-CoV-2 and common cold coronavirus spike proteins was assessed at the TCR clonotype level in the study. The Adaptive Biotechnologies TCR-sequencing kit was used to sequence samples from a few pre-COVID donors and the naive versus memory experiments, while other data came from Illumina-based sequencing. Expansion assays from other donors in the study were sequenced with a different, Illumina-based TCR-beta assay. Overall study results and their limits: No donor contributed both pre-pandemic and post-infection samples, which limited tracing the source of pre-existing responses. Approximately 61% of donors had memory CD4+ clonotypes that crossrecognized SARS-CoV-2 and at least one common cold coronavirus spike. Crossreactive clones showed significantly weaker SARS-CoV-2-driven expansion than monoreactive clones, consistent with antigenic imprinting. Crossreactivity analysis centred on spike protein, so crossreactivity against other viral proteins was not assessed. Naive versus memory sequencing indicated that memory recall responses, rather than primary responses primed during culture, are detected by the assay. The study was constrained by small numbers of patients and of tested TCRs.

CEF-cultured naive and memory CD4+ T cell DNA received survey-level immunoSEQ TCR-beta sequencing. The source study handled its data this way. During preprocessing, nonproductive sequences were removed, as were CDR3s that did not start with C, did not end with F or W, or were shorter than 7 amino acids. Antigen-specific clonotypes were called with the MANAFEST web app on the basis of expansion relative to the reference and to other culture wells. A clone was considered positive if the clone showed significant expansion compared with the reference culture in 2 of 3 replicate wells at an FDR below 0.05. For a clone to be considered positive, significant expansion relative to all other tandem wells and an odds ratio above 5 were also required. Cultured and uncultured naive and memory CD4+ repertoires were searched for previously identified spike- and CEF-reactive CDR3s. Pairwise Levenshtein distance, computed with the stringdist R package after three terminal residues were trimmed from each end, was used as the measure of CDR3 homology. TCRdb holds this immuneACCESS table with in-frame rearrangements only. Some clones are missing; in checked studies, unresolved V genes explain under half, and the rest has no known cause. V and J calls and clone size come straight from that table; D and trimming were deduced from the DNA. The table for this sample lists about 36,000 clones; 77% of them were counted only once. The ten most abundant clones make up approximately 20% of the sample.

Naive and memory CD4+ T cells were separated from cryopreserved PBMCs by CD4 enrichment followed by EasySep naive CD4+ T cell enrichment. For roughly 10 days, sorted naive or memory CD4+ T cells (10^5) were cultured at a 1:1 ratio with T cell-depleted PBMCs and CEF peptides. Each peptide culture condition was generally run in triplicate replicate wells. PBMCs were isolated from leukapheresis product or whole blood by Ficoll-Paque PLUS gradient centrifugation. The PBMCs went either fresh into the expansion assay or into cryopreservation at -140 degrees C. The QIAamp Micro DNA Kit was used to extract genomic DNA from the CD4+ T cells.

The rearrangement joined TRBV2 to TRBJ2-7; the D gene lacks a confident call. This clonotype originated in an adult with COVID-19. The sequenced sample was memory CD4+ T cells from PBMCs, cultured in vitro. The cell subset or site label corresponds to: memory (non-naive) CD4+ T cells. The CDR3 amino acid sequence is: CASSDSQLSYEQYF. The DNA sequence is TGTGCCAGCAGTGATTCACAGTTGTCCTACGAGCAGTACTTC.